Listed here are 11 T cell receptor beta chains from one sample, sequenced in a study of PD-1 blockade in classical Hodgkin lymphoma (dated by TCRdb to 2019 to 2021). The sample's time point label, in plain terms: cycle 1 day 1 (C1D1), immediately before nivolumab initiation. All trial patients had relapsed after autologous stem cell transplantation, with cohorts A, B and C differing in prior brentuximab vedotin exposure. The library was built by means of the immunoSEQ multiplex PCR assay. The table comes from immuneACCESS by way of TCRdb, which keeps in-frame sequences with V and J called. Part of the clones is missing from these tables; in studies checked, under half for an unresolved V gene and the rest for unknown reasons. The sample has approximately 15,000 clones on record, 80% to 90% of them singletons. The ten largest clonotypes hold around 20% of the sample. Here the sequenced sample was peripheral blood mononuclear cells (PBMCs), taken at baseline. Receptor source: a human donor with classical Hodgkin lymphoma.

This chain connects TRBV7-2 to TRBJ1-2; D gene uncertain. The CDR3 loop spans 12 amino acids. Germline assignment: CDR1 SGHTA and CDR2 FQGNSA. Trimming took off 1 base at V and 2 bases at J, with 2 bases between the two ends. CDR3 in amino acids: CASSLENYGYTF. CDR3 bases: TGTGCCAGCAGCTTAGAAAACTATGGCTACACCTTC.

V is TRBV12-5 and J is TRBJ2-5; unclear D gene. Trimming stripped 6 bases from V and 7 bases from J, with 9 bases between. There are 11 residues in the CDR3. Germline V lookup: CDR1 LGHNT, CDR2 FRNRAP. CDR3 loop: CASGPHRTQYF. The CDR3, as DNA: TGTGCTAGTGGCCCTCATCGGACCCAGTACTTC.

This clone showed up just a few times. The chain joins TRBV6-5 to TRBJ1-6, with D unclear. CDR1 and CDR2 from the germline V gene are MNHEY and SVGAGI. V dropped 6 bases and J dropped 4 bases, with 4 bases sitting between them. The CDR3 loop spans 12 amino acids. The DNA for the CDR3 is TGTGCCAGCAGGCCATATAATTCACCCCTCCACTTT. This gives the protein CASRPYNSPLHF.

V is TRBV7-6 and J is TRBJ1-5; 7 positions match TRBD1. This CDR3 comprises 14 residues. Trimming at V came to 1 base and at J to 4 bases, leaving 1 base not matched to a gene. Looked up from germline, CDR1 is SGHVS and CDR2 is FNYEAQ. This CDR3 is CASSLVQGNQPQHF. The CDR3, as DNA: TGTGCCAGCAGCTTAGTACAGGGGAATCAGCCCCAGCATTTT. The full variable domain, with the rest looked up from reference TRBV7-6 and TRBJ1-5, is GAGVSQSPRYKVTKRGQDVALRCDPISGHVSLYWYRQALGQGPEFLTYFNYEAQQDKSGLPNDRFSAERPEGSISTLTIQRTEQRDSAMYRCASSLVQGNQPQHFGDGTRLSIL.

This clone was detected once. J is TRBJ1-4 and V is TRBV23-1, with 8 bases fitting TRBD1. TRBV23-1 is sorted into the ORF group, with uncertain function. The CDR3 extends over 17 amino acids. The ends lost 2 bases at V and 4 bases at J; junction bases unmatched: 9. CDR3 sequence (DNA): TGCGCCAGCAGTCAAATAGTGGACAGGGAGGGTAATGAAAAACTGTTTTTT. This codes for CASSQIVDREGNEKLFF.

This clone was observed a handful of times. The gene calls are TRBV29-1 and TRBJ2-5, with 8 bases identical to TRBD2. This CDR3 comprises 13 residues. Germline V gives CDR1 SQVTM, CDR2 ANQGSEA. V dropped 3 bases and J dropped 4; count of bases not matched to a gene: 4. CDR3 region: CSVERGAGETQYF. DNA for the CDR3: TGCAGCGTTGAGCGGGGGGCAGGAGAGACCCAGTACTTC. Complete variable domain (other parts from reference TRBV29-1 and TRBJ2-5): SAVISQKPSRDICQRGTSLTIQCQVDSQVTMMFWYRQQPGQSLTLIATANQGSEATYESGFVIDKFPISRPNLTFSTLTVSNMSPEDSSIYLCSVERGAGETQYFGPGTRLLVL.

A single count supports this clone. The rearrangement links TRBV5-1 to TRBJ1-2; possible D gene TRBD1, 5 bases. Germline V gene data show CDR1 as SGHRS and CDR2 as YFSETQ. The length of the CDR3 is 15 residues. The V gene lost 0 bases and the J gene lost 0 bases, with 9 bases spanning the gap. CDR3: CASSLGQFPNYGYTF. CDR3 nucleotides: TGCGCCAGCAGCTTGGGACAGTTCCCTAACTATGGCTACACCTTC.

This chain connects TRBV4-1 to TRBJ1-6, with D possibly being TRBD1 (5 bases). The V end was cut by 1 base, the J end by 9 bases, with 16 bases between. The germline gives CDR1 MGHRA, CDR2 YSYEKL. The CDR3 spans 16 residues. CDR3 DNA sequence: TGCGCCAGCAGCCAAGGGCAGGGTCCCTCAAGTTCACCCCTCCACTTT. Protein: CASSQGQGPSSSPLHF.

The chain is built from TRBV7-8 and TRBJ2-7; TRBD2 is a possible D gene (6 bases). The CDR3 loop spans 15 amino acids. Between the trimmed V and J ends, which lost 6 bases and 1 base, there was a span of 16 bases. Germline CDR1 is SGHVS and CDR2 is FQNEAQ. The CDR3 nucleotides are TGTGCCAGCAGTTGGAGGGCAGGACCGTCCTACGAGCAGTACTTC. Protein: CASSWRAGPSYEQYF. Supplemented by reference TRBV7-8 and TRBJ2-7, the full variable domain reads GAGVSQSPRYKVAKRGQDVALRCDPISGHVSLFWYQQALGQGPEFLTYFQNEAQLDKSGLPSDRFFAERPEGSVSTLKIQRTQQEDSAVYLCASSWRAGPSYEQYFGPGTRLTVT.

The chain's CDR3 is CASKKGREGTEAFF. The CDR3 bases are TGTGCCAGTAAGAAGGGCAGGGAAGGCACTGAAGCTTTCTTT. The chain carries TRBV19 and TRBJ1-1, with a weak D call TRBD1 (5 bases). The CDR3 covers 14 residues. The germline CDR1 and CDR2 sequences are LNHDA and SQIVND (reference sequence). Deletions cut 7 bases from V and 4 bases from J, with 16 bases between.

The chain uses TRBV10-3 and TRBJ2-3; 9 positions agree with TRBD2. V trimming: 7 bases; J trimming: 1 base; junction bases outside the gene matches: 9. CDR1 is ENHRY, CDR2 SYGVKD, per germline. The CDR3 extends over 16 amino acids. CDR3 protein: CAITERGGARTDTQYF. The CDR3 nucleotides read TGTGCCATCACGGAACGCGGGGGGGCCCGCACAGATACGCAGTATTTT.